One and the same sample provided the 5 T cell receptor beta chains below, sequenced in a study of T cells in localized non-small cell lung cancer. TCRdb's copy holds only in-frame clones and misses some; the assay was immunoSEQ multiplex PCR. The table records 1,500 or so clones, 20% of them present only once. This specimen consisted of lung tumor tissue, obtained before any cancer treatment. These TCRs come from a man aged 35-75 years with stage III lung adenocarcinoma.

This clone was detected once. The V and J genes are TRBV10-1 and TRBJ2-3; D might be TRBD1 (6 bases). CDR3 length: 13 residues. V shed 8 bases and J shed 6 bases, with 15 bases lying between them. The germline gives CDR1 WNHNN, CDR2 SYGVQD (reference sequence). The CDR3 nucleotides read TGCGCCAGCCGGGCAGGGGCAGATGATACGCAGTATTTT. It yields the protein CASRAGADDTQYF.

The chain carries TRBV5-1 and TRBJ2-1; 7 nucleotides align to TRBD1. Germline V CDR1 and CDR2: SGHRS, YFSETQ. With 5 bases clipped from V and 0 bases from J, the junction kept 11 bases outside the gene matches. The CDR3 is 17 residues long. CDR3 region: CASRHTPDRASYNEQFF. DNA for the CDR3: TGCGCCAGCAGACACACCCCCGACAGGGCCTCCTACAATGAGCAGTTCTTC.

This chain links TRBV11-3 with TRBJ2-1, with 7 bases fitting TRBD1. The CDR3 loop spans 16 amino acids. Germline CDR1 is SGHNT and CDR2 is YENEEA. V lost 5 bases and J lost 5; bases outside the gene matches: 12. The CDR3 here is CASSRTRGFVNNEQFF. CDR3 DNA: TGTGCCAGCAGCAGAACCAGGGGGTTTGTAAACAATGAGCAGTTCTTC.

The table lists this clone with a few counts. The chain is built from TRBV19 and TRBJ1-4, with 9 bases aligning to TRBD1. The CDR3 has 13 amino acids. Unmatched junction bases numbered 7, after V lost 10 bases and J lost 7 bases. Germline-derived CDR1 and CDR2 are LNHDA and SQIVND (reference sequence). The CDR3 reads CATRGQGGEKLFF. The DNA for the CDR3 is TGTGCCACCAGGGGACAGGGCGGTGAAAAACTGTTTTTT.

This clone is labeled medium-sized (0.01 to 0.1%). The rearrangement links TRBV11-3 to TRBJ1-2, with D possibly matching TRBD1 (5 bases). Germline loops: CDR1 SGHNT, CDR2 YENEEA. The CDR3 loop spans 15 amino acids. Trimming shortened V by 3 bases and J by 0 bases, and 11 bases separated the two germline ends. This CDR3 is CASSFWTRTNYGYTF. In DNA, the CDR3 is TGTGCCAGCAGCTTCTGGACACGAACTAACTATGGCTACACCTTC.